These 8 T cell receptor beta chains originate from one sample sequenced in a study of OX40 agonist ivuxolimab in advanced cancers. Profiled with immunoSEQ multiplex PCR; TCRdb holds only in-frame clones, not every one. The sample shows tens of thousands of clones, approximately 81% of them seen only once. The specimen comprised CD4+ or CD8+ T cells sorted from blood, sampled in a trial of the OX40 agonist ivuxolimab. These receptors were taken from an adult with an advanced solid tumor such as melanoma, head and neck, liver or kidney cancer.

The chain couples TRBV28 to TRBJ2-2; 10 nucleotides line up with TRBD1. The CDR3 has 15 residues. V shed 3 bases, J shed 6 bases, and the junction held 4 bases outside the gene matches. Germline CDR1 is MDHEN and CDR2 is SYDVKM. The CDR3 DNA follows: TGTGCCAGCAGTTTTTTGGGACAGGGGTCCGGGGAGCTGTTTTTT. It translates to CASSFLGQGSGELFF.

V and J are TRBV9 and TRBJ1-2, with TRBD1 matching over 9 bases. Germline CDR1 reads SGDLS; CDR2 reads YYNGEE. V dropped 0 bases and J dropped 6; count of bases not matched to a gene: 9. CDR3 length equals 16 residues. The CDR3 reads CASSVVGTGFGNGYTF. The CDR3 nucleotides read TGTGCCAGCAGCGTAGTTGGGACAGGGTTTGGGAATGGCTACACCTTC.

On this clone: The same CDR3 is also encoded by other DNA sequences in this sample. V usage is TRBV18 and J usage is TRBJ2-7; the D gene is possibly TRBD1 (5 bases). The ends were cut back, 6 bases at V and 3 bases at J, with 9 bases in the middle. CDR3 length: 12 residues. Germline lookup yields CDR1 KGHSH and CDR2 LQKENI. CDR3 in DNA: TGTGCCAGCTCTCCAGACAGCTACGAGCAGTACGTC. This sequence encodes CASSPDSYEQYV.

This clone showed up just once. V and J are TRBV6-5 and TRBJ2-7; D is perhaps TRBD2 (5 bases). CDR3 size: 14 residues. The germline V and J ends were trimmed by 6 bases and 5 bases, with 17 bases remaining between them. CDR1 and CDR2 (germline): MNHEY, SVGAGI. This CDR3 is CASRSLGGVNEQYV. Here the CDR3 DNA reads TGTGCCAGCAGATCACTAGGAGGAGTGAACGAGCAGTACGTC.

Relative to its sample, this clone is medium-sized. The gene calls are TRBV10-1 and TRBJ1-6; no clear D gene. Germline CDR1 and CDR2: WNHNN and SYGVQD (reference sequence). The CDR3 is made up of 11 amino acids. The V and J ends lost 2 bases and 17 bases respectively, with 10 bases between them. CDR3 sequence (DNA): TGCGCCAGCAGTGAGGGCACCCCGGTCCACTTT. Translating it yields CASSEGTPVHF.

This clone was recorded once. The chain combines TRBV29-1 with TRBJ2-2, with 7 bases matching TRBD2. Germline lookup yields CDR1 SQVTM and CDR2 ANQGSEA. The length of the CDR3 is 14 residues. Unmatched junction bases numbered 8, after V lost 6 bases and J lost 4 bases. CDR3 nucleotide sequence: TGCAGCGTCGTCGGGGGGTGGGGCACCGGGGAGCTGTTTTTT. Its translation: CSVVGGWGTGELFF.

This sequence joins TRBV18 and TRBJ1-6; no firm D call. This CDR3 comprises 13 residues. Between the trimmed V and J ends, which lost 2 bases and 5 bases, there was a span of 4 bases. CDR1 is KGHSH and CDR2 is LQKENI in the germline V gene. The CDR3 region has the DNA TGTGCCAGCTCACCAAAGGATAATTCACCCCTCCACTTT. It is translated as CASSPKDNSPLHF.

V gene TRBV9 combines with J gene TRBJ2-5; 10 nucleotides align to TRBD1. V lost 4 bases, J lost 7 bases, and 7 bases stayed unmatched. Germline CDR1 and CDR2: SGDLS and YYNGEE. The CDR3 consists of 14 residues. CDR3 loop: CASSLGTGVVTQYF. The CDR3 DNA reads TGTGCCAGCAGCCTAGGGACAGGGGTCGTGACCCAGTACTTC.